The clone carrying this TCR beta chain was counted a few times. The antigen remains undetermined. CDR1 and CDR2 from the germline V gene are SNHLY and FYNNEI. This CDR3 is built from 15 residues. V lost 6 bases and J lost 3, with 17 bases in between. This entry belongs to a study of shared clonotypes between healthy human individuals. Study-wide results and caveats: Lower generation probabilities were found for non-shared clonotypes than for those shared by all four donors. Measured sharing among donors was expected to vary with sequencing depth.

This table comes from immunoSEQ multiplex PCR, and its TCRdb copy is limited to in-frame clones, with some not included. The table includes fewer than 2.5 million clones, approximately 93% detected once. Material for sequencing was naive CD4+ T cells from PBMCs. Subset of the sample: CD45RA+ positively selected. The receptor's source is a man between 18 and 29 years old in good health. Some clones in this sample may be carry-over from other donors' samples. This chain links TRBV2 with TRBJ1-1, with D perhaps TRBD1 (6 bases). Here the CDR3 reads CASRTDRMRDTEAFF. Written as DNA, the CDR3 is TGTGCCAGCAGGACAGACAGGATGAGGGACACTGAAGCTTTCTTT.